A single sample is the source of the 20 T cell receptor beta chains below, sequenced in a study of T-cell memory formation after mild COVID-19. Each CDR3 protein is one row after TCRdb ran MiXCR on the 5' RACE reads. The sample has around 370,000 distinct CDR3 sequences, around a fifth seen once; the top ten hold approximately 12%. Sequencing used PBMCs or a T cell subset sorted from them (not recorded which). Receptors were obtained from an adult woman who had mild COVID-19 (a few samples of this study predate the infection). Cell type and time point are not known.

This clonotype was detected only a few times. J is TRBJ2-1 and V is TRBV15; a weak D match, TRBD2 (6 bases). The V end was cut by 8 bases, the J end by 1 base, with 15 bases between. CDR1 and CDR2 (germline): LNHNV, YYDKDF (reference sequence). The CDR3 is made up of 15 amino acids. The CDR3 protein is CATRGGRASYNEQFF. The CDR3 DNA sequence: TGTGCCACCCGCGGAGGGCGGGCGTCCTACAATGAGCAGTTCTTC.

This clonotype was seen many times. The gene calls are TRBV6-6 and TRBJ1-2; D gene ambiguous. Germline V lookup: CDR1 MNHNY, CDR2 SVGAGI (reference sequence). The CDR3 has 11 residues. V dropped 6 bases and J dropped 7 bases, with 9 bases sitting between them. CDR3 residues: CASSPGFGYTF. The CDR3 DNA sequence: TGTGCCAGCAGCCCTGGGTTTGGCTACACCTTC.

This clonotype was detected many times. The chain uses TRBV4-2 and TRBJ1-2; D not certain. This CDR3 is 14 amino acids long. Trimming removed 2 bases from V and 2 bases from J, with 9 bases in between. The germline CDR1 and CDR2 sequences are LGHNA and YNFKEQ. CDR3 region: CASSQPGSNYGYTF. CDR3 DNA: TGTGCCAGCAGCCAACCGGGATCCAACTATGGCTACACCTTC.

This clonotype occurred a few times. The V call is TRBV20-1, the J call TRBJ1-2; TRBD1 is a possible D gene (5 bases). The CDR3 length is 12 residues. V lost 1 base and J lost 6, with 9 bases in between. Germline CDR1 is DFQATT and CDR2 is SNEGSKA (reference sequence). CDR3: CSARVPGNGYTF. CDR3 DNA sequence: TGCAGTGCTAGAGTTCCAGGGAATGGCTACACCTTC.

CDR3 sequence: CSHTSNTDTQYF. The CDR3 nucleotides read TGCAGCCACACGTCGAACACAGATACGCAGTATTTT. This chain joins TRBV29-1 and TRBJ2-3, with no clear D. This CDR3 contains 12 residues. The V gene lost 8 bases and the J gene lost 2 bases, with 11 bases spanning the gap. The V gene's germline CDR1 is SQVTM and CDR2 ANQGSEA.

This CDR3 is CSASAGRDNQPQHF. The CDR3 DNA is TGCAGTGCTAGTGCGGGACGGGACAATCAGCCCCAGCATTTT. This rearrangement joins TRBV20-1 to TRBJ1-5, with D possibly TRBD1 on 5 matching bases. CDR3 length: 14 amino acids. V lost 3 bases to trimming and J lost 3 bases, with 12 bases between them. The germline V gene encodes CDR1 DFQATT and CDR2 SNEGSKA (reference sequence).

V gene TRBV10-3 combines with J gene TRBJ2-3; 8 nucleotides match TRBD2. V gave up 7 bases and J gave up 2 bases; unmatched junction bases: 2. This CDR3 contains 13 residues. CDR1 and CDR2 from the germline V gene are ENHRY and SYGVKD. CDR3 protein: CAIKGLATDTQYF. The DNA of the CDR3 is TGTGCCATCAAAGGACTAGCCACAGATACGCAGTATTTT.

Only a few counts were recorded for this clonotype. The chain employs TRBV5-1 and TRBJ2-1; TRBD2 aligns across 7 bases. Germline V gives CDR1 SGHRS, CDR2 YFSETQ. This CDR3 is 16 amino acids long. V trimming: 0 bases; J trimming: 2 bases; junction bases outside the gene matches: 5. CDR3 amino acids: CASSLVVGGAYNEQFF. In DNA, the CDR3 is TGCGCCAGCAGCTTGGTAGTGGGAGGGGCCTACAATGAGCAGTTCTTC.

This clonotype came up a few times. The chain is built from TRBV21-1 and TRBJ2-1; the D call TRBD2 from the table was never checked on the DNA. TRBV21-1 is marked as a pseudogene. The CDR3 has 14 amino acids. This chain's CDR3 is CASSGSGSGGATLF. The CDR3 DNA follows: TGTGCCAGCAGTGGTAGTGGTAGCGGGGGGGCCACGCTCTTC.

This rearrangement joins TRBV20-1 to TRBJ2-4; unclear D gene. The V end lost 5 bases, the J end lost 0 bases, and 11 bases lay between the germline ends. The CDR3 contains 14 residues. Looked up from germline, CDR1 is DFQATT and CDR2 is SNEGSKA (reference sequence). The CDR3 sequence is CSAPRHVAKNIQYF. The CDR3 nucleotides are TGCAGTGCTCCTCGACACGTAGCCAAAAACATTCAGTACTTC.

For this clonotype: At one boundary the junction diverges from the germline segment, which might be a read error. CDR3 DNA sequence: TGCGCCAGCAGCTTGGAGCAGGGCAACTATGGCTGCACCTTC. This gives the protein CASSLEQGNYGCTF. The gene calls are TRBV5-1 and TRBJ1-2; D possibly corresponds to TRBD1 (5 bases). Germline V gives CDR1 SGHRS, CDR2 YFSETQ. This CDR3 contains 14 residues.

This clonotype has a count of ten or more. V gene TRBV6-2 or TRBV6-3 combines with J gene TRBJ2-1; 8 nucleotides agree with TRBD2. The CDR3 sequence is 13 residues long. Losses at the gene ends were 2 bases for V and 14 bases for J; bases not matched to a gene: 8. CDR1 MNHEY and CDR2 SVGEGT come from the germline V gene. Here the CDR3 DNA reads TGTGCCAGCAGTTACCTATCCGGACTAGCTGAGTTCTTC. It is translated as CASSYLSGLAEFF.

The chain links TRBV7-9 to TRBJ1-2; unclear D gene. The CDR3 has 14 residues. Trimming stripped 0 bases from V and 4 bases from J, with 9 bases between. The germline gives CDR1 SEHNR, CDR2 FQNEAQ (reference sequence). The CDR3 nucleotides read TGTGCCAGCAGCTTAGCGGAGGGATCCTATGGCTACACCTTC. Translated: CASSLAEGSYGYTF.

This clonotype was detected only a few times. The chain links TRBV30 to TRBJ1-1; no reliable D call. The CDR3 runs 15 residues. Trimming shortened V by 0 bases and J by 4 bases, and 15 bases separated the two germline ends. Per the germline V gene, CDR1 is GTSNPN and CDR2 is SVGIG (reference sequence). The CDR3 is CAWSVPWRVGTEAFF. CDR3 in DNA: TGTGCCTGGAGTGTACCTTGGAGGGTGGGCACTGAAGCTTTCTTT.

This clonotype was counted only a few times. V is TRBV25-1 and J is TRBJ1-1; D unclear. CDR1 is MGHDK and CDR2 is SYGVNS in the germline V gene. Deletions cut 4 bases from V and 0 bases from J, with 6 bases between. This CDR3 has 13 residues. This CDR3 is CASSGRMNTEAFF. Written as DNA, the CDR3 is TGTGCCAGCAGTGGTCGGATGAACACTGAAGCTTTCTTT.

This clonotype showed up many times. The CDR3 coding sequence is TGTGCCAGCAGCTTAGTACTAAACAATGAGCAGTTCTTC. This sequence encodes CASSLVLNNEQFF. The rearrangement joins TRBV7-9 to TRBJ2-1; D is undetermined. This CDR3 contains 13 residues. In germline, CDR1 is SEHNR, CDR2 FQNEAQ (reference sequence). V was trimmed by 1 base and J by 5 bases, leaving 6 bases between them.

This clonotype was seen more than once but under ten times. The rearrangement uses TRBV20-1 and TRBJ2-7; 13 bases fit TRBD2. The CDR3 has 17 amino acids. The V and J ends lost 3 bases and 6 bases, in that order; junction bases with no gene match: 14. Per germline, CDR1 DFQATT and CDR2 SNEGSKA (reference sequence). This CDR3 reads CSASPGLAGKTMGEQYF. DNA for the CDR3: TGCAGTGCTAGTCCGGGACTAGCGGGAAAGACCATGGGCGAGCAGTACTTC.

V is TRBV20-1 and J is TRBJ2-3; tentatively, D is TRBD2 (6 bases). CDR1 is DFQATT and CDR2 is SNEGSKA in the germline V gene (reference sequence). Trimming took 5 bases from V and 3 from J, leaving 15 bases between them. The CDR3 runs to 14 residues. The DNA for the CDR3 is TGCAGTGCTGTAATAGCGGCAATAACAGATACGCAGTATTTT. It encodes CSAVIAAITDTQYF.

This clonotype appeared a few times. The chain carries TRBV23-1 and TRBJ2-1, with D uncertain. TRBV23-1 is an open reading frame, and its role is uncertain. The CDR3 sequence is 16 residues long. With 3 bases removed from V and 4 bases from J, the gap between germline ends came to 16 bases. The CDR3 protein is CASSQTRMAKYNEQFF. In nucleotides, the CDR3 is TGCGCCAGCAGTCAGACCCGAATGGCGAAATACAATGAGCAGTTCTTC.

This clonotype came up many times. The chain has TRBV5-5 and TRBJ1-1; D gene ambiguous. V was cut by 2 bases and J by 1 base, with 12 bases left in between. CDR1 is SGHKS, CDR2 YYEKEE, per germline (reference sequence). This CDR3 is built from 15 residues. The CDR3 loop is CASSLQPQPNTEAFF. The CDR3 nucleotides are TGTGCCAGCAGCTTACAACCCCAACCGAACACTGAAGCTTTCTTT.